This T cell receptor beta chain was observed in a study of shared T cell receptors in the human thymus. The data were produced by immunoSEQ multiplex PCR, yet TCRdb's version contains in-frame clones alone and is incomplete. This table holds 600,000 to 900,000 clones, approximately 83% found once. Germline loops: CDR1 LGHNT, CDR2 FRNRAP. The V gene end was trimmed by 0 bases and the J gene end by 7 bases; junction bases not matched to a gene: 18. The CDR3 runs 21 residues. The same sample was also used in a study of human thymus T cells. According to that study: It looked as if thymic and blood repertoires used V and J genes in a biased way.

Sequencing input: thymocytes. The TCR was taken from a girl less than two years old with a congenital heart defect. V gene TRBV12-5 combines with J gene TRBJ2-5, with TRBD2 identical over 15 bases. In DNA, the CDR3 is TGTGCTAGTGGTTTGGTAGGGAGGCCCTGTGGGACTAGCGGGGGGCAGGGGACCCAGTACTTC. Translated: CASGLVGRPCGTSGGQGTQYF.